The rows below give T cell receptor beta chains drawn from one sample of a study of blood T cell repertoires in COVID-19. Method: immunoSEQ multiplex PCR; TCRdb's copy keeps in-frame clones and lacks some. The sample shows under 500,000 clones, 85% to 90% of them seen only once. The sequencing sample was made of PBMCs or T cells enriched from blood (not recorded which). These receptors all come from a man aged 25-40 years who had recovered from COVID-19. Each CDR3 is given with its conserved first and last residue. The D gene is left open where the match is weak. Where a row states a size, it is once, few, many or the class of an expanded clone; other rows omit it.

d_call: .; v_call: TRBV5-1; clone_size: .; j_call: TRBJ2-6; cdr3_aa: CASSLDLGGSSGANVLTF; cdr3_nt: TGCGCCAGCAGCCTCGACTTAGGGGGTTCGTCTGGGGCCAACGTCCTGACTTTC
d_call: TRBD1; v_call: TRBV7-3; clone_size: once; j_call: TRBJ2-3; cdr3_aa: CASSPGTGRTDTQYF; cdr3_nt: TGTGCCAGCAGCCCAGGGACAGGGAGGACAGATACGCAGTATTTT
d_call: TRBD1; v_call: TRBV30; clone_size: .; j_call: TRBJ2-7; cdr3_aa: CAWSRDRALEQYF; cdr3_nt: TGTGCCTGGAGTCGGGACAGGGCCCTCGAGCAGTACTTC
d_call: TRBD1; v_call: TRBV11-2; clone_size: .; j_call: TRBJ2-7; cdr3_aa: CASSIRPGQSAEQYF; cdr3_nt: TGTGCCAGCAGCATCCGTCCGGGACAGTCCGCAGAGCAGTACTTC
d_call: .; v_call: TRBV20-1; clone_size: .; j_call: TRBJ2-2; cdr3_aa: CSASKQNTGELFF; cdr3_nt: TGCAGTGCTAGTAAGCAAAACACCGGGGAGCTGTTTTTT
d_call: TRBD1; v_call: TRBV5-1; clone_size: .; j_call: TRBJ2-5; cdr3_aa: CASSLDGRGQETQYF; cdr3_nt: TGCGCCAGCAGCTTGGATGGCAGGGGGCAAGAGACCCAGTACTTC
d_call: TRBD1; v_call: TRBV28; clone_size: once; j_call: TRBJ2-6; cdr3_aa: CASNPGGQGAPGANVLTF; cdr3_nt: TGTGCCAGCAACCCAGGGGGACAGGGGGCTCCTGGGGCCAACGTCCTGACTTTC
d_call: TRBD1; v_call: TRBV18; clone_size: .; j_call: TRBJ1-2; cdr3_aa: CASSPIRMPRGPPNYGYTF; cdr3_nt: TGTGCCAGCTCACCAATAAGAATGCCCAGGGGGCCTCCTAACTATGGCTACACCTTC
d_call: .; v_call: TRBV19; clone_size: .; j_call: TRBJ2-7; cdr3_aa: CATTASPGTNYEQYF; cdr3_nt: TGTGCCACCACTGCTAGCCCCGGGACAAACTACGAGCAGTACTTC
d_call: TRBD2; v_call: TRBV4-1; clone_size: .; j_call: TRBJ2-1; cdr3_aa: CASSQDRREGYNEQFF; cdr3_nt: TGCGCCAGCAGCCAAGATCGACGGGAGGGCTACAATGAGCAGTTCTTC